This T cell receptor (beta chain) was identified during a study of post-analysis software for immune sequencing data (dated by TCRdb to between 2015 and 2016). A note on the overall study: Relapsing-remitting, secondary progressive and progressive-relapsing multiple sclerosis were recorded as disease courses, and subtype annotation was lacking for some patients. The multiple sclerosis patient repertoires were compared with under 13 previously published healthy control repertoires from donors aged about 6 to 28 years. A subset of samples was prepared in parallel using single-end sample barcoding, then pooled and co-amplified after Illumina adapter ligation.

As to this clonotype: Its target antigen remains unknown. Per-base quality was not reported, and no clone a single base away is much larger than it.

The library was generated by PCR. Sequencing was performed on an Illumina HiSeq 2500. Unique molecular identifiers were incorporated into TCR beta cDNA libraries to reduce PCR and sequencing biases. Roughly 0.5 million cDNA molecules were obtained per 1 to 10 million input T cells, so each molecule approximated one T cell. The same protocol used for the earlier healthy control dataset was applied to prepare and sequence the patient libraries. Within a given batch, samples were prepared together, multiplexed and sequenced on the same HiSeq lane. Per the authors' processing: Raw barcoded reads were processed with MIGEC, discarding single-read molecular identifier groups before consensus assembly and CDR3 extraction. VDJtools was used for post-analysis of the clonotype tables, with diversity normalized by down-sampling every dataset to the smallest sample size. In repertoire overlap clustering, CDR3 amino acid sequences, but not nucleotide sequences, were matched to correct batch-related cross-sample contamination. TCRdb's own reprocessing of the public reads used fastp at Q25 and MiXCR and kept productive beta chains. All rows with the same CDR3 protein become a single entry with the most common DNA and genes. TCRdb's processing, not the study's, gives the V and J calls here. The sample data list some 500,000 distinct CDR3 sequences, and around 40% of these were observed just once. The top ten constitute about an eighth of the sample.

Study-level results and caveats: The multiple sclerosis patient group was slightly younger than the control group. When samples were clustered directly using the F measure, samples prepared in the same batch co-clustered strongly, which prompted a batch-effect correction. Multiple sclerosis patients had significantly lower normalized Chao1 diversity than controls, a result that suggests substantial peripheral T-cell clonal expansion.

To demonstrate the VDJtools post-analysis software, TCR beta repertoires were profiled from the peripheral blood of about 13 young patients with multiple sclerosis. Multiple sclerosis patients were children and adolescents aged roughly 6 to 15 years. The clonotype comes from a girl aged 5 to 17 with multiple sclerosis. The specimen was blood.

This receptor carries the CDR3 CSADGTSRDEQFF. The DNA sequence is given as TGCAGTGCTGACGGGACTAGTCGGGATGAGCAGTTCTTC. The chain links TRBV20-1 with TRBJ2-1; TRBD2 agrees with 8 junctional bases. From the cysteine up to the phenylalanine, the CDR3 has a length of 13 residues. Left in the record is the CDR3 DNA by itself, 39 bases read in frame from the first base. Relative to germline, V is missing 5 bases and J is missing 8 bases, with 8 bases of the junction outside any gene match. CDR1 and CDR2, per the germline V gene (reference sequence), are DFQATT and SNEGSKA.